A selection of T cell receptor beta chains follows, all from one sample in a study of Graves' ophthalmopathy and Graves' hyperthyroidism. TCRdb re-analysed the multiplex PCR reads in MiXCR, keeping a single row per CDR3 protein. The sample lists roughly 350,000 distinct CDR3 sequences, roughly a sixth occurring once. The sample comprised peripheral blood. These receptors all stem from an adult woman with stable Graves' hyperthyroidism. Each CDR3 is given with its conserved first and last residue. The order of the fields is D gene, clone size, J gene, V gene, CDR3 length, CDR3 protein, CDR3 DNA. The D gene is left open where the match is weak. Not all rows give a size; the values are once, few, many and, for expanded clones, a class.

NA | many | TRBJ2-5 | TRBV2 | 13 | CASSVRYQETQYF | TGTGCCAGCAGTGTGCGGTACCAAGAGACCCAGTACTTC
TRBD2 | many | TRBJ2-7 | TRBV11-2 | 17 | CASIPTPGLAGSSEQYF | TGTGCCAGCATCCCCACACCGGGACTAGCGGGAAGTAGCGAGCAGTACTTC
TRBD2 | NA | TRBJ2-7 | TRBV10-3 | 15 | CAISESRGGRYEQYF | TGTGCCATCAGTGAGTCCAGGGGCGGGAGGTACGAGCAGTACTTC
TRBD1 | many | TRBJ2-2 | TRBV11-1 | 17 | CASSLPRTGKDTGELFF | TGTGCCAGCAGCTTACCACGGACAGGAAAGGACACCGGGGAGCTGTTTTTT
NA | many | TRBJ2-7 | TRBV2 | 10 | CASRWTEQYF | TGTGCCAGCAGATGGACCGAGCAGTACTTC
TRBD2 | many | TRBJ2-2 | TRBV7-2 | 16 | CASSLLRPSGPGELFF | TGTGCCAGCAGCTTACTGCGCCCTAGCGGGCCCGGGGAGCTGTTTTTT
TRBD1 | many | TRBJ2-5 | TRBV25-1 | 18 | CASSASRGPSGIQETQYF | TGTGCCAGCAGTGCATCCAGGGGGCCATCAGGTATACAAGAGACCCAGTACTTC
TRBD2 | many | TRBJ2-5 | TRBV7-2 | 16 | CASSRRTSGLQETQYF | TGTGCCAGCAGCCGCCGGACTAGCGGACTCCAAGAGACCCAGTACTTC
NA | NA | TRBJ2-3 | TRBV2 | 15 | CASSARVLGPDTQYF | TGTGCCAGCAGTGCCCGTGTTCTGGGGCCAGATACGCAGTATTTT
NA | many | TRBJ1-3 | TRBV7-9 | 14 | CASRREGSGNTIYF | TGTGCCAGCCGACGAGAGGGGTCCGGAAACACCATATATTTT
NA | many | TRBJ2-7 | TRBV6-5 | 14 | CASSYGGSLHEQYF | TGTGCCAGCAGTTACGGGGGGAGCCTGCACGAGCAGTACTTC
NA | many | TRBJ2-7 | TRBV6-5 | 11 | CASGSRHEQYF | TGTGCCAGCGGTAGCAGGCACGAGCAGTACTTC
NA | many | TRBJ2-7 | TRBV2 | 14 | CASKRGRGSYEQYF | TGTGCCAGCAAACGTGGACGGGGTTCCTACGAGCAGTACTTC
NA | NA | TRBJ2-7 | TRBV12-3/TRBV12-4 | 18 | CASSLALNSRALWREQYF | TGTGCCAGCAGTTTGGCTCTGAATTCACGGGCACTGTGGCGCGAGCAGTACTTC
NA | many | TRBJ1-2 | TRBV18 | 14 | CASSPQAQVSGYTF | TGTGCCAGCTCACCACAGGCACAGGTTTCTGGCTACACCTTC
TRBD1 | few | TRBJ1-5 | TRBV28 | 18 | CATNPRGTGSFGNQPQHF | TGTGCCACCAATCCGAGGGGGACAGGGAGCTTTGGCAATCAGCCCCAGCATTTT
NA | many | TRBJ2-2 | TRBV7-2 | 14 | CASSLGRAGGELFF | TGTGCCAGCAGCTTAGGCAGGGCGGGCGGGGAGCTGTTTTTT
NA | many | TRBJ1-2 | TRBV24-1 | 13 | CATSDLRGFGYTF | TGTGCCACCAGTGATTTGCGAGGGTTTGGCTACACCTTC
TRBD2 | many | TRBJ2-5 | TRBV20-1 | 13 | CSARNSGRETQYF | TGCAGTGCTCGAAATAGCGGGCGAGAGACCCAGTACTTC
NA | NA | TRBJ2-7 | TRBV28 | 17 | CASSLTFRRPDSYEQYF | TGTGCCAGCAGTTTAACCTTTCGGAGGCCGGACTCCTACGAGCAGTACTTC
NA | many | TRBJ1-5 | TRBV11-3 | 17 | CASSLVWAGSGNQPQHF | TGTGCCAGCAGCTTAGTTTGGGCAGGGTCGGGCAATCAGCCCCAGCATTTT
NA | many | TRBJ1-5 | TRBV7-9 | 15 | CASSHDTLLYQPQHF | TGTGCCAGCAGCCACGACACCCTTCTTTATCAGCCCCAGCATTTT
NA | many | TRBJ2-7 | TRBV20-1 | 13 | CSASVQGLYEQYF | TGCAGTGCTAGCGTTCAGGGTTTATACGAGCAGTACTTC
NA | many | TRBJ2-7 | TRBV28 | 13 | CATRGRGPYEQYF | TGTGCCACCCGCGGGCGGGGGCCCTACGAGCAGTACTTC
TRBD1 | few | TRBJ1-1 | TRBV18 | 15 | CASSPTGQGDTEAFF | TGTGCCAGCTCACCAACGGGACAGGGCGATACTGAAGCTTTCTTT
TRBD1 | few | TRBJ2-2 | TRBV19 | 14 | CASSDRGNTGELFF | TGTGCCAGTAGTGACAGGGGTAACACCGGGGAGCTGTTTTTT
TRBD1 | NA | TRBJ1-1 | TRBV11-2 | 17 | CASSLEVGQGVNTEAFF | TGTGCCAGCAGCTTAGAGGTAGGCCAGGGGGTGAACACTGAAGCTTTCTTT
NA | NA | TRBJ1-1 | TRBV20-1 | 13 | CSARVQGFTEAFF | TGCAGTGCTAGAGTTCAGGGATTCACTGAAGCTTTCTTT
TRBD2 | many | TRBJ2-7 | TRBV5-1 | 14 | CASSLSGTSYEQYF | TGTGCCAGCAGCTTGAGCGGGACGTCCTACGAGCAGTACTTC
NA | many | TRBJ2-3 | TRBV12-3/TRBV12-4 | 13 | CASRKGQTDTQYF | TGTGCCAGCAGAAAAGGACAGACAGATACGCAGTATTTT
NA | many | TRBJ2-7 | TRBV28 | 15 | CASSSRLTSSDEQYF | TGTGCCAGCAGTTCACGACTGACCAGCTCGGACGAGCAGTACTTC
NA | many | TRBJ1-3 | TRBV24-1 | 14 | CATSDLGSGNTIYF | TGTGCCACCAGTGATTTAGGCTCTGGAAACACCATATATTTT
TRBD2 | many | TRBJ2-7 | TRBV5-5 | 15 | CASSPTAGGSYEQYF | TGTGCCAGCAGTCCCACCGCGGGGGGCTCCTACGAGCAGTACTTC
NA | many | TRBJ1-6 | TRBV9 | 13 | CASSAVLGSPLHF | TGTGCCAGCAGCGCCGTTCTAGGGTCACCCCTCCACTTT
NA | many | TRBJ2-7 | TRBV6-2/TRBV6-3 | 16 | CASSYPQGASSYEQYF | TGTGCCAGCAGTTACCCACAGGGTGCAAGCTCCTACGAGCAGTACTTC
NA | many | TRBJ2-7 | TRBV27 | 14 | CASSLSGTNYEQYF | TGTGCCAGCAGTTTATCGGGCACTAACTACGAGCAGTACTTC
TRBD2 | NA | TRBJ2-2 | TRBV11-2 | 17 | CASSIPTSGSHTGELFF | TGTGCCAGCAGCATCCCGACTAGCGGGAGTCACACCGGGGAGCTGTTCTTT
NA | NA | TRBJ2-7 | TRBV11-2 | 16 | CASSLLGTLLSYEQYF | TGTGCCAGCAGCTTATTGGGGACACTACTTTCCTACGAGCAGTACTTC
NA | many | TRBJ2-2 | TRBV7-2 | 15 | CASSFVGGYTGELFF | TGTGCCAGCAGCTTTGTGGGGGGATACACCGGGGAGCTGTTTTTT
NA | few | TRBJ2-2 | TRBV5-1 | 15 | CASSLSLADSGELFF | TGCGCCAGCAGCTTGTCGCTAGCTGATTCCGGGGAGCTGTTTTTT
NA | many | TRBJ2-2 | TRBV11-1 | 18 | CASSLGQGLHGGTGELFF | TGTGCCAGCAGCTTAGGGCAGGGCCTACACGGAGGCACCGGGGAGCTGTTTTTT
NA | NA | TRBJ2-7 | TRBV27 | 13 | CASRSESSYEQYF | TGTGCCAGCAGGTCGGAGTCTTCCTACGAGCAGTACTTC
NA | many | TRBJ2-5 | TRBV6-5 | 16 | CASSYSNSRAQETQYF | TGTGCCAGCAGTTACTCGAATTCCAGGGCCCAAGAGACCCAGTACTTC
NA | many | TRBJ1-5 | TRBV6-5 | 12 | CASGRPDQPQHF | TGTGCCAGTGGACGGCCGGATCAGCCCCAGCATTTT
NA | many | TRBJ2-2 | TRBV3-1 | 14 | CASTWGQNTGELFF | TGTGCCAGCACCTGGGGACAGAACACCGGGGAGCTGTTTTTT
NA | many | TRBJ1-2 | TRBV5-1 | 15 | CASSLYWSANYGYTF | TGCGCCAGCAGCTTGTATTGGTCGGCTAACTATGGCTACACCTTC
TRBD2 | many | TRBJ2-2 | TRBV6-2/TRBV6-3 | 20 | CASSYHTGLAGGRGHGELFF | TGTGCCAGCAGTTACCACACGGGACTAGCGGGAGGGCGTGGACACGGGGAGCTGTTTTTT
NA | NA | TRBJ1-2 | TRBV29-1 | 13 | CSVDYRVDDGYTF | TGCAGCGTTGATTACAGGGTTGACGATGGCTACACCTTC
NA | many | TRBJ1-2 | TRBV5-1 | 17 | CASSPTRADTPNYGYTF | TGCGCCAGCAGCCCTACGCGGGCCGATACTCCTAACTATGGCTACACCTTC
TRBD2 | many | TRBJ2-2 | TRBV2 | 17 | CASSEVRAGVLTGELFF | TGTGCCAGCAGTGAAGTAAGGGCGGGAGTACTCACCGGGGAGCTGTTTTTT
TRBD1 | many | TRBJ2-2 | TRBV7-6 | 15 | CASSQGDRLTGELFF | TGTGCCAGCAGCCAGGGGGACCGACTCACCGGGGAGCTGTTTTTT
TRBD1 | NA | TRBJ1-1 | TRBV20-1 | 15 | CSARDPDRVRAEAFF | TGCAGTGCTAGAGACCCGGACAGGGTAAGAGCTGAAGCTTTCTTT
TRBD1 | many | TRBJ1-2 | TRBV20-1 | 14 | CSAERGQGDYGYTF | TGCAGTGCCGAGAGGGGACAGGGAGACTATGGCTACACCTTC
TRBD1 | many | TRBJ1-2 | TRBV30 | 14 | CAWSVLGGAHGYTF | TGTGCCTGGAGTGTTTTAGGGGGCGCGCATGGCTACACCTTC
TRBD2 | many | TRBJ2-2 | TRBV5-1 | 18 | CASSYFLRTSGNTGELFF | TGCGCCAGCAGCTACTTCCTTAGGACTAGCGGGAACACCGGGGAGCTGTTTTTT
TRBD2 | many | TRBJ2-6 | TRBV12-3/TRBV12-4 | 16 | CASTPSGRAGANVLTF | TGTGCCAGCACGCCTAGCGGGAGAGCTGGGGCCAACGTCCTGACTTTC